This entry concerns a single TCR beta chain. This sample is drawn from a study of T-cell reconstitution after alpha-beta-depleted transplantation in children. V dropped 8 bases and J dropped 0 bases, with 7 bases sitting between them. This CDR3 has 13 amino acids. Unique molecular identifiers featured in how the TCRbeta library was prepared. TCRdb ran MiXCR on the PCR reads and lists one entry per CDR3 protein. The sample lists about 400,000 distinct CDR3 sequences; roughly 20% were seen once. Specimen: PBMCs from the stem cell graft donor, collected from the stem cell graft. The chain recombines TRBV12-3 or TRBV12-4 with TRBJ2-2; D gene ambiguous. The clonotype originates from a human donor who donated a stem cell graft to a child with acute myeloid leukemia. CDR3: CASHTPNTGELFF. Written as DNA, the CDR3 is TGTGCCAGCCACACCCCGAACACCGGGGAGCTGTTTTTT.